These T cell receptor beta chains were read from a single sample in a study of cytomegalovirus exposure and HLA in healthy donors. Measured with immunoSEQ multiplex PCR; TCRdb has only the in-frame clones, and not every one. The sample holds roughly 190,000 clones, about 89% seen once. Specimen: PBMCs. These receptors were taken from a man younger than 40 in good health and CMV-seronegative. Each CDR3 is given without its conserved first and last residue.

v_call: TRBV9; j_call: TRBJ2-5; cdr3_aa: ASSVGSGGGTQY
v_call: TRBV9; j_call: TRBJ2-5; cdr3_aa: ASSLTGTPQETQY
v_call: TRBV2; j_call: TRBJ1-3; cdr3_aa: ASAGQGAGNTIY
v_call: TRBV6-1; j_call: TRBJ1-2; cdr3_aa: ASSEVIAGGRGYT
v_call: TRBV5-1; j_call: TRBJ2-3; cdr3_aa: ASSLSGGFADTQY
v_call: TRBV18; j_call: TRBJ2-2; cdr3_aa: ASSPPGVSTGELF
v_call: TRBV19; j_call: TRBJ1-2; cdr3_aa: ASSKGANYGYT
v_call: TRBV6-4; j_call: TRBJ2-1; cdr3_aa: ASSEDSSYNEQF
v_call: TRBV7-9; j_call: TRBJ2-3; cdr3_aa: SSSFTLGGRATDTQY
v_call: TRBV27; j_call: TRBJ1-1; cdr3_aa: ASSYATGWNTEAF
v_call: TRBV14; j_call: TRBJ2-3; cdr3_aa: ASSLPLQKLLPDTQY
v_call: TRBV6-5; j_call: TRBJ2-7; cdr3_aa: ASSLRDRVAYEQY
v_call: TRBV19; j_call: TRBJ2-1; cdr3_aa: ASSTYRGTYNEQF
v_call: TRBV15; j_call: TRBJ1-4; cdr3_aa: ATSRDMTTAEKLF
v_call: TRBV29-1; j_call: TRBJ1-1; cdr3_aa: SVRRVNTEAF
v_call: TRBV2; j_call: TRBJ2-5; cdr3_aa: ASSGVRLAGAYQETQY
v_call: TRBV28; j_call: TRBJ2-3; cdr3_aa: ASIVMTSTDTQY
v_call: TRBV7-9; j_call: TRBJ2-4; cdr3_aa: ASSLELAKNIQY
v_call: TRBV6-1; j_call: TRBJ1-5; cdr3_aa: ASSAGTVNNQPQH
v_call: TRBV5-6; j_call: TRBJ1-1; cdr3_aa: ASSRSGLRNTEAF
v_call: TRBV6-1; j_call: TRBJ1-1; cdr3_aa: ASWAGAEAF
v_call: TRBV5-4; j_call: TRBJ2-7; cdr3_aa: ASSLSLAGYEQY
v_call: TRBV27; j_call: TRBJ2-1; cdr3_aa: ASSLSSYNEQF
v_call: TRBV6-5; j_call: TRBJ2-7; cdr3_aa: ASSYSTRYEQY
v_call: TRBV7-9; j_call: TRBJ1-1; cdr3_aa: ASSLLGQETFGAF
v_call: TRBV15; j_call: TRBJ1-5; cdr3_aa: ATSRDMTGGMTAQH
v_call: TRBV4-1; j_call: TRBJ1-1; cdr3_aa: ASSQAAQLNTEAF
v_call: TRBV6-5; j_call: TRBJ1-2; cdr3_aa: ASSRTRGFDYGYT
v_call: TRBV14; j_call: TRBJ1-2; cdr3_aa: ASSQTGSYGYT
v_call: TRBV6-6; j_call: TRBJ1-1; cdr3_aa: ASEKGLTTEAF
v_call: TRBV28; j_call: TRBJ2-7; cdr3_aa: ASSFIRVAGEQY
v_call: TRBV6-5; j_call: TRBJ2-3; cdr3_aa: ASSYGQGWDTQY
v_call: TRBV7-9; j_call: TRBJ1-2; cdr3_aa: ASSTGGDLGYGYT
v_call: TRBV4-1; j_call: TRBJ1-2; cdr3_aa: ASSQDSGARGNYGYT
v_call: TRBV7-9; j_call: TRBJ2-7; cdr3_aa: ASSPSTYEQY
v_call: TRBV19; j_call: TRBJ2-7; cdr3_aa: ATGQSNEQY
v_call: TRBV7-8; j_call: TRBJ2-7; cdr3_aa: ASSFGQGRSSYEQY
v_call: TRBV27; j_call: TRBJ2-7; cdr3_aa: ASSFSAGSNYEQY
v_call: TRBV29-1; j_call: TRBJ2-5; cdr3_aa: SVGGLAPEETQY
v_call: TRBV7-9; j_call: TRBJ1-1; cdr3_aa: ASREGADTEAF
v_call: TRBV9; j_call: TRBJ1-2; cdr3_aa: ASRELYGYT
v_call: TRBV4-2; j_call: TRBJ2-2; cdr3_aa: ASSQDGTAQNTGELF
v_call: TRBV7-2; j_call: TRBJ1-1; cdr3_aa: ASSLREEGVTEAF
v_call: TRBV4-1; j_call: TRBJ2-1; cdr3_aa: ASSPSGGIYNEQF
v_call: TRBV13; j_call: TRBJ1-2; cdr3_aa: ASSSPVGGGYGYT
v_call: TRBV7-9; j_call: NA; cdr3_aa: ASSPGSSSYEQY
v_call: TRBV6-5; j_call: TRBJ1-5; cdr3_aa: ASSYRGYQPQH
v_call: TRBV5-6; j_call: TRBJ2-1; cdr3_aa: ASSLWRNNEQF
v_call: TRBV28; j_call: TRBJ1-5; cdr3_aa: ASSTGGLDQPQH
v_call: TRBV5-6; j_call: TRBJ2-2; cdr3_aa: ASSSTSGGTGELF
v_call: TRBV7-9; j_call: TRBJ2-7; cdr3_aa: ASSPRQGVLNEQY
v_call: TRBV4-2; j_call: TRBJ2-1; cdr3_aa: ASSQSNQGAPYNEQF